This is a list of T cell receptor beta chains from one sample in a study of blood T cells in healthy people across ages. TCRdb ran MiXCR on the 5' RACE reads and lists one entry per CDR3 protein. The data contain 1,800,000 or so distinct CDR3 sequences, roughly two fifths of them singletons. Sequenced input: blood. The origin of the receptors is a human donor in good health. Both conserved end residues are part of each CDR3. D genes are given only for firm matches. Some rows have no size entry. The others give once, few or many, or a class for an expanded clone.

d_call,clone_size,v_call,j_call,cdr3_nt,cdr3_aa
NA,few,TRBV11-2,TRBJ2-3,TGTGCCAGCAGGGGACGAGGCAGGCGACCCACAGATACGCAGTATTTT,CASRGRGRRPTDTQYF
NA,few,TRBV20-1,TRBJ1-4,TGCAGTGCTGCGGACAGAATAAATGAAAAACTGTTTTTT,CSAADRINEKLFF
NA,few,TRBV10-3,TRBJ1-2,TGTGCCATCAGTGAGCTATACAGGGATCGTGTCTATGGCTACACCTTC,CAISELYRDRVYGYTF
NA,few,TRBV27,TRBJ2-6,TGTGCCAGCAGTTTAAACAGGGCTGGGGCCAACGCCCTGACTTTC,CASSLNRAGANALTF
TRBD1,few,TRBV6-2/TRBV6-3,TRBJ2-4,TGTGCCAGCAGTTACTCGACCCGGGACAGGGCTCTAAACATTCAGTACTTC,CASSYSTRDRALNIQYF
NA,NA,TRBV29-1,TRBJ1-1,TGCAGCGTTGAACCCAGGCTGGGCACTGAAGCTTTCTTT,CSVEPRLGTEAFF
NA,NA,TRBV5-1,TRBJ2-5,TGCGCCAGCAGCGCTGGTGGTTACGTCGGAGGTGAGACCCAGTACTTC,CASSAGGYVGGETQYF
NA,NA,TRBV4-3,TRBJ2-5,TGCGCCAGCAGCCAAGATGGGACCCGGGGGGAGACCCAGTACTTC,CASSQDGTRGETQYF
NA,few,TRBV20-1,TRBJ1-5,TGCAGTGCTAGCCATGGGGGAATTAGCAATCAGCCCCAGCATTTT,CSASHGGISNQPQHF
NA,few,TRBV4-3,TRBJ1-2,TGCGCCAGCAGCCAAGATCGCAGGACGGGTGGCTACACCTTC,CASSQDRRTGGYTF
NA,NA,TRBV10-3,TRBJ1-1,TGTGCCACACTGGGGCACTCAGGACCGAACACTGAAGCTTTCTTT,CATLGHSGPNTEAFF
NA,NA,TRBV20-1,TRBJ2-7,TGCAGTGCTAGGGACGCGCCTGAGGCTAACTCCTACGAGCAGTACTTC,CSARDAPEANSYEQYF
NA,many,TRBV4-3,TRBJ1-2,TGCGCCAGCAGCCAAGAATGGACCAGGGATGGCTACACCTTC,CASSQEWTRDGYTF
NA,few,TRBV4-2,TRBJ2-5,TGTGCCAGCAACCATGCGGGGACGGGAGAAGAGACCCAGTACTTC,CASNHAGTGEETQYF
NA,NA,TRBV6-5,TRBJ2-3,TGTGCCAGCAGCCCCCTTCGGGGCTCTAGCACAGATACGCAGTATTTT,CASSPLRGSSTDTQYF
NA,few,TRBV4-3,TRBJ2-7,TGCGCCAGCAGCCAGGCCATCGACAGAGCCTACGAGCAGTACTTC,CASSQAIDRAYEQYF
NA,NA,TRBV20-1,TRBJ2-2,TGCAGTGCTAGCGTACGGGGTACGGACACCGGGGAGCTGTTTTTT,CSASVRGTDTGELFF
NA,few,TRBV5-6,TRBJ2-4,TGTGCCAGCAGATATTCGGGGGCAAACATTCAGTACTTC,CASRYSGANIQYF
NA,many,TRBV4-1,TRBJ1-1,TGCGCCAGCAGCCCTACAGGGTGGCGGAAGGCTGAAGCTTTCTTT,CASSPTGWRKAEAFF
NA,NA,TRBV2,TRBJ2-7,TGTGCCAGCAAGGGGCAGAACCTCTACGAGCAGTACTTC,CASKGQNLYEQYF
NA,NA,TRBV12-3/TRBV12-4,TRBJ1-6,TGTGCCAGCAGTGTGGATCTTAATTCACCCCTCCACTTT,CASSVDLNSPLHF
NA,NA,TRBV7-2,TRBJ1-2,TGTGCCAGCGGCGCCTGGTCCCCCTATGGCTACACCTTC,CASGAWSPYGYTF
TRBD2,NA,TRBV7-3,TRBJ2-1,TGTGCCAGCAGCCCCGGGACTAGGGGGGATGAGCAGTTCTTC,CASSPGTRGDEQFF